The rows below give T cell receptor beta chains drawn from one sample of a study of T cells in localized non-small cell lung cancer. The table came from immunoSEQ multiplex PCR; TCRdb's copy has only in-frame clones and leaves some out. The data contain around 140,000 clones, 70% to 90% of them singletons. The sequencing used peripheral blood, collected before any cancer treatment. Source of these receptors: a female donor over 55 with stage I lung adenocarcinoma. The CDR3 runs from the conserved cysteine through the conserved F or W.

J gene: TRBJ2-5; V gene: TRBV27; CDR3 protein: CASSLRPGLAGYGETQYF
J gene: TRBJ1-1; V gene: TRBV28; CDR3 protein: CASSTGQRAFF
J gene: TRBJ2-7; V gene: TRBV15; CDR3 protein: CATSRDRYTSGSYEQYF
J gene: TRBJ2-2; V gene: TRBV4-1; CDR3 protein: CASRFGTAGVTGELFF
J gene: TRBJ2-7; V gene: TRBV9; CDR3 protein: CASSVGDSTYEQYF
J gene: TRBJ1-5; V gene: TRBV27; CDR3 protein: CASSLWGDNSNQPQHF
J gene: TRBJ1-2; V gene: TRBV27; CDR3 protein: CASSPGHRTTLNYGYTF
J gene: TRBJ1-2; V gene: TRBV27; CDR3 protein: CASSLSPDRTYGYTF
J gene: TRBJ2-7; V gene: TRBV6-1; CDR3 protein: CASTRREGGEQYF
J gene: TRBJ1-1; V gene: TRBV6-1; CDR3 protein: CASSVNRGLTEAFF
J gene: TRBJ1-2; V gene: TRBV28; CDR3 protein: CASSTGYGGYTF